Reported below is one TCR beta chain. Germline values: CDR1 SGHTA, CDR2 FQGTGA. The CDR3 has 15 amino acids. The junction had 5 bases not matched to a gene; V was cut back by 2 bases and J by 3 bases. TCRdb keeps only in-frame clones here, not all; method: immunoSEQ multiplex PCR. The table shows about 80,000 clones, with about 95% occurring only once. These data come from a study of T cell changes during pregnancy in multiple sclerosis. The clonotype originates from a female donor with multiple sclerosis, enrolled in a pregnancy study. The chain employs TRBV7-3 and TRBJ2-7; 9 bases are shared with TRBD2. This sample comprised peripheral blood, obtained in the third trimester of pregnancy. Here the CDR3 reads CASSLAGGDHYEQYF. DNA of the CDR3: TGTGCCAGCAGCTTAGCGGGGGGGGACCACTACGAGCAGTACTTC.